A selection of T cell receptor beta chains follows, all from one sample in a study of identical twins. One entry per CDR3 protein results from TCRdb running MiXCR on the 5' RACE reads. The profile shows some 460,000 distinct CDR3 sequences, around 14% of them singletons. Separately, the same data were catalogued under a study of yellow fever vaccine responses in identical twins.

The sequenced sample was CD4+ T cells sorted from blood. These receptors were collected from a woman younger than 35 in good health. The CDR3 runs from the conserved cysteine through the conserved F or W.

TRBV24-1	CATSERGTDTQYF
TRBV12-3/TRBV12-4	CASSLAAGIRYEQYF
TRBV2	CASSGDSQETQYF
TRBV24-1	CATSDAQGAWNEQFF
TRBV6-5	CASSYTAGGWEYGYTF
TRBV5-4	CASSLAGSPYNEQFF
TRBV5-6	CASSPGTGGWNEQFF
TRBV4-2	CASSQDALAGELFF
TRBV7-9	CASSLGGGAGANVLTF
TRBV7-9	CASSWALTLDSNTEAFF
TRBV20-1	CSGGGYSYNEQFF
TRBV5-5	CASSRLWGNQETQYF
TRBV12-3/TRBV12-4	CASSAGSDTQYF